The 19 T cell receptor beta chains below were found in one sample sequenced in a study of blood T cell repertoires in COVID-19. Data came from immunoSEQ multiplex PCR; TCRdb stores just in-frame clones and leaves some out. The sample lists around 130,000 clones, approximately 81% occurring once. Sequencing input: peripheral blood. These receptors were taken from a man aged 60-69 years with acute or convalescent COVID-19.

This clone showed up just a few times. V gene TRBV6-5 combines with J gene TRBJ1-1, with 8 bases that match TRBD1. The CDR3 contains 13 residues. V was pared by 7 bases and J by 1 base, with 2 bases of the junction left unmatched. Germline V gives CDR1 MNHEY, CDR2 SVGAGI. In DNA form, the CDR3 reads TGTGCCAGCAAGACAGGGGCGAACACTGAAGCTTTCTTT. Its protein is CASKTGANTEAFF.

The chain carries TRBV15 and TRBJ2-7, with TRBD1 matching over 7 bases. J was trimmed by 3 bases and V by 5 bases; bases with no gene match: 4. Germline V gene sequence: CDR1 LNHNV, CDR2 YYDKDF (reference sequence). This CDR3 spans 13 amino acids. CDR3: CATSGRQGYEQYF. The CDR3 DNA is TGTGCCACCAGCGGAAGACAGGGCTACGAGCAGTACTTC. Together with reference TRBV15 and TRBJ2-7, the CDR3 gives the full variable domain: DAMVIQNPRYQVTQFGKPVTLSCSQTLNHNVMYWYQQKSSQAPKLLFHYYDKDFNNEADTPDNFQSRRPNTSFCFLDIRSPGLGDTAMYLCATSGRQGYEQYFGPGTRLTVT.

The genes are TRBV30 and TRBJ2-3, with 12 bases identical to TRBD2. The CDR3 length is 16 residues. The junction had 9 bases not matched to a gene; V was cut back by 4 bases and J by 4 bases. Germline V lookup: CDR1 GTSNPN, CDR2 SVGIG (reference sequence). The CDR3 nucleotides are TGTGCCTGGACCCCAGGACTAGCGGGGTTTGCAGATACGCAGTATTTT. Amino acid sequence: CAWTPGLAGFADTQYF.

The rearrangement joins TRBV6-5 to TRBJ1-1, with a weak D call TRBD1 (5 bases). The CDR3 totals 15 residues. Between the trimmed V and J ends, which lost 0 bases and 0 bases, there was a span of 8 bases. The germline V gene has CDR1 MNHEY and CDR2 SVGAGI. CDR3 sequence: CASSYSGGMNTEAFF. The CDR3 nucleotides are TGTGCCAGCAGTTACTCGGGGGGGATGAACACTGAAGCTTTCTTT.

The chain combines TRBV6-2 or TRBV6-3 with TRBJ1-1; no reliable D call. V was cut by 3 bases and J by 7 bases, with 15 bases left in between. Germline loops: CDR1 MNHEY, CDR2 SVGEGT. The CDR3 runs 14 residues. CDR3 sequence: CASSYITEKNEAFF. The CDR3 DNA sequence: TGTGCCAGCAGTTATATTACAGAGAAAAATGAAGCTTTCTTT.

The J gene is TRBJ1-2, the V gene TRBV19; maybe TRBD1 (6 bases). Between the trimmed V and J ends, which lost 4 bases and 8 bases, there was a span of 20 bases. CDR3 length: 15 residues. CDR1 is LNHDA, CDR2 SQIVND, per germline (reference sequence). The CDR3 DNA reads as TGTGCCAGTAGTACTCTACAGGGTTTGGGGAACGGCTACACCTTC. Protein sequence: CASSTLQGLGNGYTF.

V gene TRBV7-9 combines with J gene TRBJ1-5, with D perhaps TRBD1 (5 bases). The V gene lost 4 bases and the J gene lost 2 bases, with 18 bases spanning the gap. The germline V gene has CDR1 SEHNR and CDR2 FQNEAQ (reference sequence). The CDR3 is 17 residues long. The CDR3 DNA sequence: TGTGCCAGCAGCTCCACTCTGGGGACTCGTGGCAATCAGCCCCAGCATTTT. Its translation is CASSSTLGTRGNQPQHF.

The V gene is TRBV5-4, the J gene TRBJ2-1, with D possibly TRBD1 on 6 matching bases. V lost 5 bases to trimming and J lost 0 bases, with 21 bases between them. Germline values: CDR1 SGHNT, CDR2 YYREEE (reference sequence). This CDR3 is 18 amino acids long. The CDR3, as DNA: TGTGCCAGCAGTCAAACCCTAACAGGGATGCGCTCCTACAATGAGCAGTTCTTC. Translation gives CASSQTLTGMRSYNEQFF.

V gene TRBV19 combines with J gene TRBJ1-6; no clear D. Germline loops: CDR1 LNHDA, CDR2 SQIVND (reference sequence). The CDR3 extends over 16 amino acids. V was clipped by 6 bases and J by 0 bases, with 12 bases between them. The CDR3: CASSGEHFSYNSPLHF. CDR3 nucleotide sequence: TGTGCCAGTAGCGGAGAGCACTTCTCCTATAATTCACCCCTCCACTTT.

V and J are TRBV4-1 and TRBJ1-4, with D possibly being TRBD1 (6 bases). The CDR3 contains 16 residues. Germline V gene sequence: CDR1 MGHRA, CDR2 YSYEKL. Trimming pared 3 bases from V and 0 bases from J, leaving 11 bases between. The DNA of the CDR3 is TGCGCCAGCAGCCACTCCGGGACACCAACTAATGAAAAACTGTTTTTT. Amino acid sequence: CASSHSGTPTNEKLFF.

Only a few counts were recorded for this clone. The CDR3 loop reads CASSLVSGKRGNQPQHF. CDR3 nucleotides: TGTGCCAGCAGCTTAGTCTCCGGGAAGCGGGGCAATCAGCCCCAGCATTTT. The gene calls are TRBV7-2 and TRBJ1-5; D is ambiguous. Trimming removed 1 base from V and 2 bases from J, with 15 bases in between. The CDR3 covers 17 residues. Germline V gives CDR1 SGHTA, CDR2 FQGNSA.

The chain joins TRBV13 to TRBJ2-2; 8 positions agree with TRBD1. The CDR3 runs to 15 residues. The V gene's germline CDR1 is PRHDT and CDR2 FYEKMQ (reference sequence). V lost 5 bases, J lost 1 base, and 3 bases stayed unmatched. Here the CDR3 reads CASSLGTGNTGELFF. The CDR3 nucleotides are TGTGCCAGCAGCCTCGGGACAGGGAACACCGGGGAGCTGTTTTTT.

The rearrangement uses TRBV3-1 (or the pseudogene TRBV3-2) and TRBJ2-2; unclear D gene. The ends were cut back, 4 bases at V and 4 bases at J, with 7 bases in the middle. Germline V gene lookup returns CDR1 LGHDT and CDR2 YNNKEL (reference sequence). This CDR3 is 13 amino acids long. CDR3 sequence reads: CASSLSVTGELFF. In nucleotides, the CDR3 is TGTGCCAGCAGCCTTTCCGTCACCGGGGAGCTGTTTTTT.

The rearrangement links TRBV9 to TRBJ2-2, with a tentative D call TRBD2 (5 bases). Germline V gene sequence: CDR1 SGDLS, CDR2 YYNGEE. V gave up 4 bases and J gave up 5 bases, with 9 bases separating them. The CDR3 has 13 amino acids. CDR3 DNA sequence: TGTGCCAGCAGCCCTAGCACGACCGGGGAGCTGTTTTTT. Its translation is CASSPSTTGELFF.

This clone was seen only once. The chain has TRBV29-1 and TRBJ2-7; tentatively, D is TRBD2 (5 bases). There are 12 residues in the CDR3. The germline CDR1 and CDR2 sequences are SQVTM and ANQGSEA. The ends were cut back, 2 bases at V and 3 bases at J, with 8 bases in the middle. In DNA, the CDR3 is TGCAGCGTTGAATACGGGGACTACGAGCAGTACTTC. It specifies CSVEYGDYEQYF.

This clone occurred a few times. This chain connects TRBV4-1 to TRBJ1-5; a possible D gene is TRBD1 (6 bases). Germline V gene lookup returns CDR1 MGHRA and CDR2 YSYEKL. The CDR3 covers 16 residues. The V gene lost 3 bases and the J gene lost 6 bases, with 18 bases spanning the gap. CDR3 sequence (DNA): TGCGCCAGCAGCCAGATAAGCGGGGGGCATAGTCAGCCCCAGCATTTT. Translated, it gives CASSQISGGHSQPQHF.

The CDR3 DNA follows: TGTGCCAGTAGTATGAACAGAAAAGAGACCCAGTACTTC. Amino acid sequence: CASSMNRKETQYF. The J gene is TRBJ2-5, the V gene TRBV19; D gene uncertain. V was cut by 3 bases and J by 3 bases, with 8 bases left in between. Germline V gives CDR1 LNHDA, CDR2 SQIVND (reference sequence). The CDR3 totals 13 residues. Complete variable domain (other parts from reference TRBV19 and TRBJ2-5): DGGITQSPKYLFRKEGQNVTLSCEQNLNHDAMYWYRQDPGQGLRLIYYSQIVNDFQKGDIAEGYSVSREKKESFPLTVTSAQKNPTAFYLCASSMNRKETQYFGPGTRLLVL.

The chain employs TRBV30 and TRBJ1-1; TRBD1 might be the D (5 bases). Germline lookup yields CDR1 GTSNPN and CDR2 SVGIG (reference sequence). This CDR3 has 12 amino acids. Trimming took off 5 bases at V and 4 bases at J, with 11 bases between the two ends. The CDR3 region is CAWGPGFTEAFF. DNA of the CDR3: TGTGCCTGGGGACCAGGGTTCACTGAAGCTTTCTTT.

The chain has TRBV7-9 and TRBJ2-3; TRBD2 agrees at 10 bases. Germline CDR1 reads SEHNR; CDR2 reads FQNEAQ (reference sequence). V trimming: 4 bases; J trimming: 3 bases; junction bases outside the gene matches: 4. The length of the CDR3 is 15 residues. This chain's CDR3 is CASSWGTSVTDTQYF. The CDR3 DNA is TGTGCCAGCAGCTGGGGGACTAGCGTTACAGATACGCAGTATTTT.